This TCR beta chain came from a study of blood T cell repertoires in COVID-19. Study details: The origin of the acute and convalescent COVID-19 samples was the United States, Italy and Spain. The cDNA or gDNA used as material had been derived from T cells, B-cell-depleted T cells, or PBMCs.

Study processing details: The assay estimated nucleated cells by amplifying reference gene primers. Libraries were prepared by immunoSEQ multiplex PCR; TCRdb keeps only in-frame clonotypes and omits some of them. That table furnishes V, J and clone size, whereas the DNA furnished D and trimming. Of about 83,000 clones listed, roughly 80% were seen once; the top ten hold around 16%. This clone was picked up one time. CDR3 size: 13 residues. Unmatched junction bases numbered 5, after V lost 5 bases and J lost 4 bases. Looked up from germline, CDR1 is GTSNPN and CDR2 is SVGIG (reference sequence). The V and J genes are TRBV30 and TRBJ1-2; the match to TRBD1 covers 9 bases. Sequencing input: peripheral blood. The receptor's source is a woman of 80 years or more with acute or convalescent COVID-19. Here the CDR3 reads CAWHRGPIYGYTF. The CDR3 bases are TGTGCCTGGCACAGGGGGCCGATCTATGGCTACACCTTC.